This T cell receptor beta chain originates from a study of OX40 agonist ivuxolimab in advanced cancers. Regarding the research as a whole: Ivuxolimab was an agonistic, fully human IgG2 monoclonal antibody directed against OX40 (CD134), a costimulatory receptor. Intravenous ivuxolimab was administered to patients every 2 weeks at six dose levels: 0.01, 0.1, 0.3, 1.5, 3 and 10 mg/kg. A male proportion of roughly 80% and a mean age of roughly 55 years, ranging from roughly 23 to 90, were recorded for the dose-escalation cohort. The point of sequencing TCRbeta in the periphery was to test whether ivuxolimab changed TCR sequence diversity and drove clonal T-cell expansion. Partial responses occurred in three dose-escalation patients: two with cutaneous melanoma and one with hepatocellular carcinoma. Of the approximately 53 patients in dose escalation, about 20 had hepatocellular carcinoma, some 15 had melanoma, 9 had renal cell carcinoma and 9 had head and neck cancer. Patients were allowed to have had prior anti-PD-1, anti-PD-L1 or anti-CTLA-4 therapy, and around two fifths of the dose-escalation patients had been treated with checkpoint inhibitors. The paper reports the monotherapy dose-escalation portion (N ≈ 50 patients) of the phase I ivuxolimab trial. Overall study outcomes, separate from this receptor: In the 0.1-3.0 mg/kg groups, partial responders had among the lowest normalized peripheral clonal expansion, particularly in CD8+ T cells. Clonal expansion of both CD4+ and CD8+ blood T cells was observed from baseline to week 6 at doses 0.1 to 3.0 mg/kg. On average, CD8+ T cells showed more expanded clones than CD4+ T cells after ivuxolimab. Low levels of normalized T-cell clonal expansion were also seen in some patients who did not respond. Which antigens the clonally expanded peripheral T cells were specific for was not determined.

The germline V gene provides CDR1 SGHRS and CDR2 YFSETQ. Counted from cysteine to phenylalanine, this CDR3 has 15 amino acids. CDR3 DNA only is kept here, 45 bases in frame from base 1. Trimming takes 0 bases from V and 6 bases from J, and the germline ends sit 14 bases apart. To sequence the TCRbeta CDR3 region, genomic DNA was isolated from the sorted cells. The immunoSEQ Assay was used to sequence the TCRbeta CDR3 regions. Entries here come from immuneACCESS through TCRdb and include only in-frame sequences with V and J called. Some clones fail to appear in such tables; in the studies checked, an unresolved V gene covers under half of the shortfall, and the cause of the remainder is unknown. Within this sample are roughly 35,000 clones, with about 81% of them counted one time only. The leading ten clones occupy approximately 21% of the sample. Comment on this clone: No cognate antigen has been identified for it. Base quality data are lacking; no much larger clone is found one base away.

The trial excluded patients who had a history of autoimmune disease or were on systemic immunosuppression. Peripheral blood for TCR sequencing was collected from all dose cohorts at baseline, on cycle 4 day 1, and on cycle 7 day 1. Samples came from an open-label, multicenter, first-in-human phase I dose-escalation trial of ivuxolimab. The trial enrolled adults with locally advanced or metastatic head and neck squamous cell, hepatocellular, melanoma or renal cell carcinoma. Before TCR sequencing, CD4+ T cells and CD8+ T cells were sorted from peripheral blood as separate populations. This material consisted of CD4+ or CD8+ T cells sorted from blood, taken in a trial of the OX40 agonist ivuxolimab. This TCR came from an adult with an advanced solid tumor such as melanoma, head and neck, liver or kidney cancer. This sequence uses TRBV5-1 and TRBJ2-3; D gene: possibly TRBD1, on 5 matching bases. The CDR3 protein: CASSLGTPARDTQYF. The bases are TGCGCCAGCAGCTTGGGGACACCGGCCCGCGATACGCAGTATTTT.